Below, 21 T cell receptor beta chains from the same sample are listed, as sequenced in a study of regulatory T cells. Points from the study as a whole: Hydrophobic residues at CDR3 positions 6 and 7 were enriched in conventional CD4+ T cells of CD3G-deficient patients.

Which antigens these TCRs recognize remains unknown. Amplification used 52 TRBV primers and 13 TRBJ primers. Some clones are missing from TCRdb's copy, which holds only in-frame ones; the method was immunoSEQ multiplex PCR. The data show 30,000 to 40,000 clones, over 90% seen once. The material sequenced was conventional CD4+ T cells sorted from blood. Every receptor here comes from a child aged 2 to 10 with CD3G deficiency.

The gene calls are TRBV28 and TRBJ2-3; D may be TRBD1 (6 bases). Germline values: CDR1 MDHEN, CDR2 SYDVKM. This CDR3 spans 15 amino acids. V was pared by 4 bases and J by 1 base, with 12 bases between. The DNA of the CDR3 is TGTGCCAGCAGTTCCCCGGCAGGGGGCACAGATACGCAGTATTTT. It translates to CASSSPAGGTDTQYF.

This clone has a handful of counts. V is TRBV7-6 and J is TRBJ2-1; 11 nucleotides agree with TRBD2. The germline gives CDR1 SGHVS, CDR2 FNYEAQ. The V segment lost 5 bases and the J segment 4 bases; nucleotides outside the gene matches: 7. The CDR3 has 16 residues. The CDR3 protein is CASSPSGTSGYNEQFF. The CDR3 bases are TGTGCCAGCAGCCCTTCCGGGACTAGCGGTTACAATGAGCAGTTCTTC.

The chain has TRBV14 and TRBJ1-5, with D uncertain. V lost 0 bases, J lost 1 base, and 10 bases lay in between. The CDR3 is 16 amino acids. The V gene's germline CDR1 is SGHDN and CDR2 FVKESK. The chain's CDR3 is CASSQDPGESNQPQHF. The CDR3 region has the DNA TGTGCCAGCAGCCAAGATCCAGGTGAGAGCAATCAGCCCCAGCATTTT.

The chain joins TRBV7-9 to TRBJ2-7; D not resolved. CDR3 length: 14 residues. Between the trimmed V and J ends, which lost 2 bases and 2 bases, there was a span of 10 bases. Per germline, CDR1 SEHNR and CDR2 FQNEAQ (reference sequence). This CDR3 reads CASSLSQPPYEQYF. The CDR3 region has the DNA TGTGCCAGCAGCTTATCCCAGCCACCCTACGAGCAGTACTTC.

This rearrangement joins TRBV6-1 to TRBJ2-7; D is possibly TRBD1 (6 bases). V lost 5 bases, J lost 6 bases, and 20 bases lay in between. The germline V gene has CDR1 MNHNS and CDR2 SASEGT. The CDR3 consists of 15 residues. The CDR3 sequence is CASSKATGGRFEQYF. For the CDR3, the DNA is TGTGCCAGCAGTAAGGCGACAGGCGGGCGATTCGAGCAGTACTTC.

The chain recombines TRBV7-9 with TRBJ2-2; D may be TRBD2 (5 bases). Germline V lookup: CDR1 SEHNR, CDR2 FQNEAQ (reference sequence). V lost 4 bases and J 7 bases, leaving 16 bases between the germline ends. This CDR3 spans 15 amino acids. In DNA form, the CDR3 reads TGTGCCAGCAGCTCCAGGAGGCTAGCTGACGGGGAGCTGTTTTTT. Its protein is CASSSRRLADGELFF.

The chain combines TRBV7-8 with TRBJ2-7; D may be TRBD1 or TRBD2 (6 bases each). CDR3 length: 13 amino acids. Germline CDR1 and CDR2: SGHVS and FQNEAQ. V was trimmed by 5 bases and J by 8 bases, leaving 16 bases between them. CDR3 bases: TGTGCCAGCAGCGTCCGTGGGGGGCTTAAGCAGTACTTC. It is translated as CASSVRGGLKQYF.

This sequence joins TRBV19 and TRBJ1-2; D is unclear. The germline V gene encodes CDR1 LNHDA and CDR2 SQIVND (reference sequence). Trimming shortened V by 4 bases and J by 1 base, and 13 bases separated the two germline ends. This CDR3 spans 15 amino acids. The CDR3 loop reads CASSTVESFNYGYTF. The CDR3 DNA reads TGTGCCAGTAGTACGGTGGAGAGCTTTAACTATGGCTACACCTTC.

The rearrangement uses TRBV28 and TRBJ1-1; no firm D call. The germline gives CDR1 MDHEN, CDR2 SYDVKM. V shed 2 bases and J shed 3 bases, with 10 bases lying between them. The CDR3 length is 14 residues. The CDR3, as DNA: TGTGCCAGCAGTTTAGGGCCCGGGGACACTGAAGCTTTCTTT. It encodes CASSLGPGDTEAFF.

J is TRBJ1-2 and V is TRBV5-1; a weak D match, TRBD1 (6 bases). Germline V gene sequence: CDR1 SGHRS, CDR2 YFSETQ. V was cut by 0 bases and J by 2 bases, with 11 bases left in between. The length of the CDR3 is 15 residues. The CDR3 bases are TGCGCCAGCAGCTTGGGATGGACAGAGAACTATGGCTACACCTTC. The encoded protein is CASSLGWTENYGYTF.

The V gene is TRBV28, the J gene TRBJ2-5; the match to TRBD1 covers 10 bases. From germline, CDR1 is MDHEN and CDR2 SYDVKM. This CDR3 region has 15 residues. V shed 5 bases and J 3 bases; nucleotides not matched to a gene: 6. CDR3 in DNA: TGTGCCAGCAGTGGACCCGGGACAGGGGAAGAGACCCAGTACTTC. As protein: CASSGPGTGEETQYF.

This chain uses TRBV28 with TRBJ2-7; 8 bases agree with TRBD2. There are 16 residues in the CDR3. CDR1 and CDR2 from the germline V gene are MDHEN and SYDVKM. Losses at the gene ends were 6 bases for V and 2 bases for J; bases not matched to a gene: 12. CDR3 DNA: TGTGCCAGCAGCCGCAATCGACTAGCGAGGACCTACGAGCAGTACTTC. Translated, it gives CASSRNRLARTYEQYF.

The chain is built from TRBV5-1 and TRBJ2-5; TRBD2 agrees at 13 bases. Germline assignment: CDR1 SGHRS and CDR2 YFSETQ. The CDR3 runs to 15 residues. The J segment lost 3 bases and the V segment lost 3 bases, leaving 2 bases of the junction unmatched. The CDR3 loop reads CASSWGTSGEETQYF. The CDR3 region has the DNA TGCGCCAGCAGCTGGGGGACTAGCGGGGAAGAGACCCAGTACTTC.

CDR3 nucleotide sequence: TGTGCCAGCAGTTTCGGGGGGTCGGGCTATGGCTACACCTTC. This codes for CASSFGGSGYGYTF. The V and J genes are TRBV28 and TRBJ1-2, with a weak D call TRBD1 (5 bases). Germline V gives CDR1 MDHEN, CDR2 SYDVKM. This CDR3 has 14 amino acids. V lost 3 bases, J lost 4 bases, and 12 bases lay in between.

The chain has TRBV11-2 and TRBJ2-5; possibly TRBD2 for D (6 bases). The CDR3 totals 13 residues. Trimming stripped 3 bases from V and 4 bases from J, with 9 bases between. Per germline, CDR1 SGHAT and CDR2 FQNNGV. CDR3 nucleotide sequence: TGTGCCAGCAGCTTCGGGGGTGGAGAGACCCAGTACTTC. Amino acid sequence: CASSFGGGETQYF.

The chain uses TRBV6-6 and TRBJ2-1; the D is unclear. Germline V lookup: CDR1 MNHNY, CDR2 SVGAGI (reference sequence). This CDR3 comprises 12 residues. Between the trimmed V and J ends, which lost 4 bases and 9 bases, there was a span of 10 bases. CDR3 protein: CASSSRGPEQFF. CDR3 bases: TGTGCCAGCAGTTCGAGAGGACCTGAGCAGTTCTTC.

The V call is TRBV5-1, the J call TRBJ2-3; 12 positions agree with TRBD2. The CDR3 is 15 residues long. Per the germline V gene, CDR1 is SGHRS and CDR2 is YFSETQ. The V gene end was trimmed by 4 bases and the J gene end by 6 bases; junction bases not matched to a gene: 6. Here the CDR3 reads CASSVTSGRADTQYF. Written as DNA, the CDR3 is TGCGCCAGCAGCGTGACTAGCGGGAGAGCCGATACGCAGTATTTT.

V and J are TRBV6-1 and TRBJ1-2; maybe TRBD1 (5 bases). Between the trimmed V and J ends, which lost 5 bases and 6 bases, there was a span of 16 bases. CDR3 length: 14 residues. Germline CDR1 and CDR2: MNHNS and SASEGT. The CDR3 region is CASSLWGGTDGYTF. CDR3 DNA sequence: TGTGCCAGCAGTCTCTGGGGAGGGACTGATGGCTACACCTTC.

The table lists this clone with a count of one. The chain recombines TRBV28 with TRBJ2-7, with TRBD2 matching over 7 bases. The CDR3 has 12 residues. In germline, CDR1 is MDHEN, CDR2 SYDVKM. Trimming at V came to 3 bases and at J to 12 bases, leaving 8 bases not matched to a gene. In DNA form, the CDR3 reads TGTGCCAGCAGTTTGGCGGGAGAACCCCCGTACTTC. It is translated as CASSLAGEPPYF.

This chain joins TRBV28 and TRBJ2-7; D not certain. The CDR3 sequence is 14 residues long. From germline, CDR1 is MDHEN and CDR2 SYDVKM. Trimming pared 2 bases from V and 4 bases from J, leaving 12 bases between. CDR3 DNA sequence: TGTGCCAGCAGTTTAAATCGGGCAAAATACGAGCAGTACTTC. It translates to CASSLNRAKYEQYF.

The chain carries TRBV27 and TRBJ1-1; 7 bases match TRBD1. The ends lost 9 bases at V and 0 bases at J; junction bases unmatched: 7. The CDR3 runs to 14 residues. CDR1 is MNHEY and CDR2 is SMNVEV in the germline V gene (reference sequence). CDR3 sequence: CASRQGLMNTEAFF. The CDR3 DNA sequence: TGTGCCAGTAGACAGGGCCTTATGAACACTGAAGCTTTCTTT.